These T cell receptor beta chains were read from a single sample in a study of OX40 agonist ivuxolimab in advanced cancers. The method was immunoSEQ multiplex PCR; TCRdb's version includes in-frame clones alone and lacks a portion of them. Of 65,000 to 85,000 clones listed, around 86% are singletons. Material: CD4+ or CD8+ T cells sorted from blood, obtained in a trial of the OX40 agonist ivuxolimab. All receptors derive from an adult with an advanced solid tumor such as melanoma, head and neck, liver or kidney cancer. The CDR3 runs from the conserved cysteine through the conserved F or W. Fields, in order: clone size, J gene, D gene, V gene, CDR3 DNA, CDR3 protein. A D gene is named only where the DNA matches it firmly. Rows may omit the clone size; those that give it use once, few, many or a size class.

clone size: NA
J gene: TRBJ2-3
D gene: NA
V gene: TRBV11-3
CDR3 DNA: TGTGCCAGCAGCTTAGTATCGGGAGAAGATACGCAGTATTTT
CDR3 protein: CASSLVSGEDTQYF

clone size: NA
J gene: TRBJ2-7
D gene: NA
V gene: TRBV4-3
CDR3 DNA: TGCGCCAGCAGCCAAACCTTTTTGGGAGGGGGAGGCGAGCAGTACTTC
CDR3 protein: CASSQTFLGGGGEQYF

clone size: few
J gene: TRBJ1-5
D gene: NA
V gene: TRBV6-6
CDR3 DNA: TGTGCCAGCACTGACAGGCACAATCAGCCCCAGCATTTT
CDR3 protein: CASTDRHNQPQHF

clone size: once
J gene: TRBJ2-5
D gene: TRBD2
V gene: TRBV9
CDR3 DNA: TGTGCCAGCAGCCCCTTAGCGGGCCTGGAGACCCAGTACTTC
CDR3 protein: CASSPLAGLETQYF

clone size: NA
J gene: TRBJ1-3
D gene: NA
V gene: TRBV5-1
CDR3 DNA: TGCGCCAGCAGCTTGGGTCGGGGCTCTGGAAACACCATATATTTT
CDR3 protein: CASSLGRGSGNTIYF

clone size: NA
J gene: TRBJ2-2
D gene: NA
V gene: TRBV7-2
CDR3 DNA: TGTGCCAGCAGCTTAGAAGGCACCGGGGAGCTGTTTTTT
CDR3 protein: CASSLEGTGELFF

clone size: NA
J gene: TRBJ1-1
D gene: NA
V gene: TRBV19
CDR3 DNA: TGTGCCAGTAGTATGATTGGTTGGGGGCAAGGCACTGAAGCTTTCTTT
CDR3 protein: CASSMIGWGQGTEAFF

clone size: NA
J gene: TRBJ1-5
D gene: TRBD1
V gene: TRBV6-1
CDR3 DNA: TGTGCCAGCAGTGTTGACAGGGTAGGAAGTCAGCCCCAGCATTTT
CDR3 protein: CASSVDRVGSQPQHF

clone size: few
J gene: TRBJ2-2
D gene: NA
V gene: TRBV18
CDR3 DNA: TGTGCCAGCTCAGGGCCCAACACCGGGGAGCTGTTTTTT
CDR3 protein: CASSGPNTGELFF

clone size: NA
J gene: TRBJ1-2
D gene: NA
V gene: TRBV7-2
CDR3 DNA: TGTGCCAGCAGCGCCCACACTTATGGCTACACCTTC
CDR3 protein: CASSAHTYGYTF

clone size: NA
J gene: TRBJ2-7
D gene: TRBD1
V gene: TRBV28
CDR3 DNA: TGTGCCAGCACCGGGACAGGGAAATTTAATCTCCACGAGCAGTACTTC
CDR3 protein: CASTGTGKFNLHEQYF